This is a list of T cell receptor beta chains from one sample in a study of T-cell reconstitution after alpha-beta-depleted transplantation in children. TCRdb fed the PCR reads into MiXCR, producing one record per CDR3 protein. Found here are hundreds of thousands of distinct CDR3 sequences, 10% to 15% of them singletons; the top ten hold 2.2%. The material was PBMCs, mostly from graft donor cells, obtained 360 days after TCRalphabeta/CD19-depleted stem cell transplant. Every receptor here comes from a male patient younger than 18 who had a stem cell transplant for acute myeloid leukemia, so the T cells may come from the graft donor. CDR3s include the opening cysteine and the closing phenylalanine or tryptophan. The order of the fields is V gene, J gene, CDR3 protein.

v_call: TRBV7-9
j_call: TRBJ2-1
cdr3_aa: CASSLPDRLKFF

v_call: TRBV6-1
j_call: TRBJ2-6
cdr3_aa: CASSRGQTSSGANVLTF

v_call: TRBV2
j_call: TRBJ2-2
cdr3_aa: CASSELDRELFF

v_call: TRBV28
j_call: TRBJ2-7
cdr3_aa: CASSKQGMLSHSQYF

v_call: TRBV29-1
j_call: TRBJ2-3
cdr3_aa: CSVETSADTQYF

v_call: TRBV11-2
j_call: TRBJ2-1
cdr3_aa: CASSSYRLAKRDNEQFF

v_call: TRBV5-1
j_call: TRBJ2-1
cdr3_aa: CASSLEGGGPYNEQFF

v_call: TRBV15
j_call: TRBJ2-7
cdr3_aa: CATSRDSGQYYEQYF

v_call: TRBV5-1
j_call: TRBJ2-7
cdr3_aa: CASSSGLVPYEQYF

v_call: TRBV7-2
j_call: TRBJ1-1
cdr3_aa: CASTNRGNTEAFF

v_call: TRBV29-1
j_call: TRBJ2-5
cdr3_aa: CSVLSGHGTQYF

v_call: TRBV20-1
j_call: TRBJ2-7
cdr3_aa: CSASDRDLSSYEQYF

v_call: TRBV27
j_call: TRBJ1-1
cdr3_aa: CASSLGRTGGGTEAFF

v_call: TRBV3-1
j_call: TRBJ1-5
cdr3_aa: CASSRGDGPGGNNQPQHF

v_call: TRBV7-9
j_call: TRBJ2-4
cdr3_aa: CATSFGVVRQNIQYF

v_call: TRBV20-1
j_call: TRBJ2-3
cdr3_aa: CSATFQGGSGDPGDTQYF